This TCR beta chain was documented in a study of siplizumab effects on memory and regulatory T cells. General study points: Siplizumab cultures yielded proliferating Tregs whose suppressive function was not confirmed. No assignable naive or memory phenotype existed for roughly 80-97% of proliferating CD4+ or CD8+ clones.

Measured with immunoSEQ multiplex PCR; TCRdb has only the in-frame clones, and not every one. The top ten hold 0.9% to 1.3% of the sample, which has 85,000 to 120,000 clones, roughly 92% seen once. A remark on this clone: Antigen unknown.

This TCR was sampled from a human donor in good health. The specimen sequenced was CD4+ T cells sorted from blood.

CDR3 sequence: CAWSLSLAGGRGTGELFF. The CDR3 DNA follows: TGTGCCTGGAGTCTAAGCCTAGCGGGAGGCCGGGGGACCGGGGAGCTGTTTTTT. The J gene is TRBJ2-2, the V gene TRBV30, with 11 bases fitting TRBD2. The CDR3 consists of 18 residues. CDR1 and CDR2 (germline): GTSNPN, SVGIG (reference sequence). The ends lost 2 bases at V and 5 bases at J; junction bases unmatched: 13.